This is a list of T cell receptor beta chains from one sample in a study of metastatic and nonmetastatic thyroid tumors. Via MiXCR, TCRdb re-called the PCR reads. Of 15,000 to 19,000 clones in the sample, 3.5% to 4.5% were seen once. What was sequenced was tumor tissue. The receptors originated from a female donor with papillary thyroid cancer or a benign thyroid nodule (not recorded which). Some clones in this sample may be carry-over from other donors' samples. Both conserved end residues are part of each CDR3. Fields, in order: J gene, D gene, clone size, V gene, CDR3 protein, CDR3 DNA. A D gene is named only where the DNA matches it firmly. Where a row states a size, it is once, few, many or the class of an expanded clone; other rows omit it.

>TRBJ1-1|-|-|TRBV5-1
CASSLWDSNTEAFF
TGCGCCAGCAGCCTATGGGACTCGAACACTGAAGCTTTCTTT
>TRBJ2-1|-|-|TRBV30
CAWRAYNEQFF
TGTGCCTGGAGAGCTTACAATGAGCAGTTCTTC
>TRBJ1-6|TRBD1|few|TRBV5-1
CASSLAAGQGTSPLHF
TGCGCCAGCAGCTTGGCCGCGGGACAGGGGACTTCACCCCTCCACTTT
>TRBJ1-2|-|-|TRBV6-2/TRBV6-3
CASRVGGTDYGYTF
TGTGCCAGCAGAGTTGGGGGAACCGACTATGGCTACACCTTC
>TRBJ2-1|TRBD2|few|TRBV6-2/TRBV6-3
CASSLTSGPGHEQFF
TGTGCCAGCAGCCTGACTAGCGGTCCGGGACATGAGCAGTTCTTC
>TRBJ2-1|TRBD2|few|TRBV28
CASSPAPSGGWRQFF
TGTGCCAGCAGCCCCGCCCCTAGCGGGGGATGGAGGCAGTTCTTC
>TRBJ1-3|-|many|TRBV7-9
CASSLGENTIYF
TGTGCCAGCAGCTTGGGCGAAAACACCATATATTTT
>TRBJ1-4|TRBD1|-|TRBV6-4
CASSRTGTNEKLFF
TGTGCCAGCAGTAGGACAGGGACTAATGAAAAACTGTTTTTT
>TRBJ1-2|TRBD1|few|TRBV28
CASSSWEGARYGYTF
TGTGCCAGCAGCTCGTGGGAGGGGGCACGGTATGGCTACACCTTC
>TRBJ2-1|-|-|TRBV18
CASSPGLTIKAEQFF
TGTGCCAGCTCACCGGGTCTCACCATTAAGGCTGAGCAGTTCTTC
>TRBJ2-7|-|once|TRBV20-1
CSAGLVGGISYEQYF
TGCAGTGCTGGCCTAGTTGGGGGCATCTCCTACGAGCAGTACTTC
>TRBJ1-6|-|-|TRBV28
CASSLGRGNSPLHF
TGTGCCAGCAGTTTGGGGAGGGGGAATTCACCCCTCCACTTT
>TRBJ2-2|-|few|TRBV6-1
CASIYRTGEQLF
TGTGCCAGCATTTATCGCACCGGGGAGCAGTTATTT
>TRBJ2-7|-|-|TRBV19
CASGSPDRAYEQYF
TGTGCCAGTGGGTCCCCTGATAGGGCCTACGAGCAGTACTTC
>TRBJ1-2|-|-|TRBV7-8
CASSLGTRVYGYTF
TGTGCCAGCAGCTTAGGGACAAGAGTCTATGGCTACACCTTC
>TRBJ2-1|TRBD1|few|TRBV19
CASESTGGVNEQFF
TGTGCCAGCGAATCGACAGGGGGCGTCAATGAGCAGTTCTTC
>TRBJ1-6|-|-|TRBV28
CASSFSGFISPLHF
TGTGCCAGCAGTTTTTCGGGGTTTATTTCACCCCTCCACTTT
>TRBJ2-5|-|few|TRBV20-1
CSASSQETQYF
TGCAGTGCTAGCAGCCAAGAGACCCAGTACTTC
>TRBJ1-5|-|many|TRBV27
CASSKGVDQPQHF
TGTGCCAGCAGTAAGGGTGTAGATCAGCCCCAGCATTTT